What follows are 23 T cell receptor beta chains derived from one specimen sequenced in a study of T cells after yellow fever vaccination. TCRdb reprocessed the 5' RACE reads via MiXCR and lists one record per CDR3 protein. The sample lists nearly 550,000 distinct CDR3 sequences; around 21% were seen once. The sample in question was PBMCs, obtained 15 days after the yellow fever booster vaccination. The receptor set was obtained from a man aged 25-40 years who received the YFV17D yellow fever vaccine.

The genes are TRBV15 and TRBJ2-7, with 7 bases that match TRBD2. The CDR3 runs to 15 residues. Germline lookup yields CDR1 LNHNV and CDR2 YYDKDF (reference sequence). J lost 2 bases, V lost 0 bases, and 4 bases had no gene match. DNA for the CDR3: TGTGCCACCAGCAGAGATGAAGGGAGGGCCTACGAGCAGTACTTC. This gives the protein CATSRDEGRAYEQYF.

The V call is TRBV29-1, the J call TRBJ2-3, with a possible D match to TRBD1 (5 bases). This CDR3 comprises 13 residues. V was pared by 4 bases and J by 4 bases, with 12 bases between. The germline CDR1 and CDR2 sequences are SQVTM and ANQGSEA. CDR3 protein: CSVGASGSDTQYF. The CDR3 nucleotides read TGCAGCGTTGGTGCCTCAGGGTCAGATACGCAGTATTTT.

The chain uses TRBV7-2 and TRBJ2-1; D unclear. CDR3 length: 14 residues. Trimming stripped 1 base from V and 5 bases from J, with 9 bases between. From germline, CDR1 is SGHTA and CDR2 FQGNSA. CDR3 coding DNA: TGTGCCAGCAGCTTAGTGATTCCAAACAATGAGCAGTTCTTC. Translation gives CASSLVIPNNEQFF.

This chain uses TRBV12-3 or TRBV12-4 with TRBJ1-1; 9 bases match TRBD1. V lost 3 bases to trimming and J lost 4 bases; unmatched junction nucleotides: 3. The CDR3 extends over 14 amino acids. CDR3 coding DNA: TGTGCCAGCAGTTTGATGACAGGGGGCACTGAAGCTTTCTTT. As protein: CASSLMTGGTEAFF.

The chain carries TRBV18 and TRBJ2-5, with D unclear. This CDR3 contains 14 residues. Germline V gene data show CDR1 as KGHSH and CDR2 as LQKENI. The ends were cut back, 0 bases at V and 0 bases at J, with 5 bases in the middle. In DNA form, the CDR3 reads TGTGCCAGCTCACCACCCAACCACCAAGAGACCCAGTACTTC. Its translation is CASSPPNHQETQYF.

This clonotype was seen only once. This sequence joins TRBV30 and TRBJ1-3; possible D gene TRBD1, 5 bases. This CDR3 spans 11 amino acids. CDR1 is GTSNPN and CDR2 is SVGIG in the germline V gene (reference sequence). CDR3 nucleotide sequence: TGTGCATCGGACACCGGAAACACCATATATTTT. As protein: CASDTGNTIYF.

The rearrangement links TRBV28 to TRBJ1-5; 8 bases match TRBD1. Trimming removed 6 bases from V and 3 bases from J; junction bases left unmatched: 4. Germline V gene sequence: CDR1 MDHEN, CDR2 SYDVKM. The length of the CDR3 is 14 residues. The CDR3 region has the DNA TGTGCCAGCAGCGACAGGGGCCACAATCAGCCCCAGCATTTT. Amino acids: CASSDRGHNQPQHF.

This chain's CDR3 is CATSETGTNNEQFF. As DNA, the CDR3 is TGTGCCACCAGTGAGACGGGAACTAACAATGAGCAGTTCTTC. The rearrangement links TRBV24-1 to TRBJ2-1; D perhaps matches TRBD2 (5 bases). V gave up 4 bases and J gave up 5 bases, with 11 bases separating them. Germline V CDR1 and CDR2: KGHDR, SFDVKD. The CDR3 contains 14 residues.

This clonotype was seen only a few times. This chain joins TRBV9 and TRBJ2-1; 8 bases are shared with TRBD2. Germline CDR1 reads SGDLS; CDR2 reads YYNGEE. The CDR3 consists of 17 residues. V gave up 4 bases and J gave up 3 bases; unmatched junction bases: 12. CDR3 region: CASSSPSGTSSYNEQFF. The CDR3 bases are TGTGCCAGCAGCTCCCCCTCCGGGACTAGTAGCTACAATGAGCAGTTCTTC.

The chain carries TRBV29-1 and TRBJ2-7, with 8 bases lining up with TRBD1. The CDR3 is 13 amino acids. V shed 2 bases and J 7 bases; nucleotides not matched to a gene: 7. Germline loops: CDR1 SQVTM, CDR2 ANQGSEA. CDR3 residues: CSVEYDRGQEQYF. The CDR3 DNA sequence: TGCAGCGTTGAATACGACAGGGGTCAAGAGCAGTACTTC.

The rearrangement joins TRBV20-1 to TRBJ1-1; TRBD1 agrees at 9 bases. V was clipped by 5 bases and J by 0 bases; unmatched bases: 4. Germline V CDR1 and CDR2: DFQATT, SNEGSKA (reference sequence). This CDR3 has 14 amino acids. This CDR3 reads CSADGTGLNTEAFF. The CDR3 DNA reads TGCAGTGCTGACGGGACAGGGCTGAACACTGAAGCTTTCTTT.

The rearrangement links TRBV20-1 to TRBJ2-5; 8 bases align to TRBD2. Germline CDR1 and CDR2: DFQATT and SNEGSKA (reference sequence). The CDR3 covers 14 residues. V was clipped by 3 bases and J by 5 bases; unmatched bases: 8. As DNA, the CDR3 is TGCAGTGCTAGCGGGAGGGCCCTGTGGGAGACCCAGTACTTC. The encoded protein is CSASGRALWETQYF.

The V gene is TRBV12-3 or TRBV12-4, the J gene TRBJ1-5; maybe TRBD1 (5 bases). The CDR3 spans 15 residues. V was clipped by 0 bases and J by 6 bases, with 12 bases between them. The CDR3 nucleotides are TGTGCCAGCAGTTTAGCGCTGGGGGGGGGTCAGCCCCAGCATTTT. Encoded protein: CASSLALGGGQPQHF.

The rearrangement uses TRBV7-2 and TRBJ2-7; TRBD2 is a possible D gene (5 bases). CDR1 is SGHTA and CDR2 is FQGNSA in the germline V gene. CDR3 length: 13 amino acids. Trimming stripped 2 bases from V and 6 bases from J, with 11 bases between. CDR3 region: CASSLMRAGEQYF. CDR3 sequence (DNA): TGTGCCAGCAGCTTAATGAGGGCGGGCGAGCAGTACTTC.

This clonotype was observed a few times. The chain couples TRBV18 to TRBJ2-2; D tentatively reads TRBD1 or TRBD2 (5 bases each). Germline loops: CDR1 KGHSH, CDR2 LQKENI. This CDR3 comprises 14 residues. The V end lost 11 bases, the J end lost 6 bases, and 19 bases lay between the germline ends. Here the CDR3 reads CAGSGTAPSGELFF. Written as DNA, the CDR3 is TGTGCCGGGTCCGGGACGGCTCCGTCCGGGGAGCTGTTTTTT.

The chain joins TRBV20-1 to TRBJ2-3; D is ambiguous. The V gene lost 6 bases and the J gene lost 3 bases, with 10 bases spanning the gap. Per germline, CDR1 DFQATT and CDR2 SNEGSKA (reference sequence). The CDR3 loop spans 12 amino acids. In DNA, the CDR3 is TGCAGTGCCAGGACCGGTACAGATACGCAGTATTTT. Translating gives CSARTGTDTQYF.

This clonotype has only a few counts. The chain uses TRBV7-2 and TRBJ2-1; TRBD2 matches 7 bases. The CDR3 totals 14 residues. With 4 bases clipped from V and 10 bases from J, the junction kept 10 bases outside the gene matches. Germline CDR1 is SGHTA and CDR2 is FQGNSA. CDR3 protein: CASSSTSIAGEQFF. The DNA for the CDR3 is TGTGCCAGCAGCTCGACCAGCATAGCGGGCGAGCAGTTCTTC.

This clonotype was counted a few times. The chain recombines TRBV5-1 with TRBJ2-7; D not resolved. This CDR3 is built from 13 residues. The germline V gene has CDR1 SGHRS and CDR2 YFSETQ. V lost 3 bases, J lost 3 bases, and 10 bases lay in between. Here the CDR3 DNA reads TGCGCCAGCAGCTCACCCTCGGACTACGAGCAGTACTTC. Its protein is CASSSPSDYEQYF.

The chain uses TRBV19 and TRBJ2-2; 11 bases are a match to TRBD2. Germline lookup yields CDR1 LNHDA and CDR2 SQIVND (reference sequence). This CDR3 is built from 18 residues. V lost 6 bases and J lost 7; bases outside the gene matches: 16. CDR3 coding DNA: TGTGCCAGTAGACTAGACCTGGTGACTAGCGGGGTCGTCGGGGAGCTGTTTTTT. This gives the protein CASRLDLVTSGVVGELFF.

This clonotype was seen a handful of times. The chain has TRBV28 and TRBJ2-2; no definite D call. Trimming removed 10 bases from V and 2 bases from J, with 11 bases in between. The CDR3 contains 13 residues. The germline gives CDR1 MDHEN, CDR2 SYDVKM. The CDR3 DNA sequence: TGTGCCATCTTAGACCACAACACCGGGGAGCTGTTTTTT. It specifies CAILDHNTGELFF.

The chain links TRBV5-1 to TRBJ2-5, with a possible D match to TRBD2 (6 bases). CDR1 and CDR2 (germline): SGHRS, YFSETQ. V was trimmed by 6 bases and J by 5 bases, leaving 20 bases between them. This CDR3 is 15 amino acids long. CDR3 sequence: CASKVLGGGAETQYF. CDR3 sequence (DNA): TGCGCCAGCAAGGTCCTTGGGGGAGGTGCGGAGACCCAGTACTTC.

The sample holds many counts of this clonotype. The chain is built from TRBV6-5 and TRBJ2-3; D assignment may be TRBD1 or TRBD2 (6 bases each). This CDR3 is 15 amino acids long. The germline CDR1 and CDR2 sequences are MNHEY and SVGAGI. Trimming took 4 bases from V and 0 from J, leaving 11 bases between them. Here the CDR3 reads CASSSTGTSTDTQYF. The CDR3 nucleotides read TGTGCCAGCAGTTCAACAGGGACTAGCACAGATACGCAGTATTTT.

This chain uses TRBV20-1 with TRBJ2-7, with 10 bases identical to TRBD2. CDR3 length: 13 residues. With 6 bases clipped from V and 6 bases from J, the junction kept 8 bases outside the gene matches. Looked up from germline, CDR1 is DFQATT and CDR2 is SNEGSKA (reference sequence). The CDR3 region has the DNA TGCAGTGCGCCCTTAGCGGGAGGTATCGAGCAGTACTTC. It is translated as CSAPLAGGIEQYF.